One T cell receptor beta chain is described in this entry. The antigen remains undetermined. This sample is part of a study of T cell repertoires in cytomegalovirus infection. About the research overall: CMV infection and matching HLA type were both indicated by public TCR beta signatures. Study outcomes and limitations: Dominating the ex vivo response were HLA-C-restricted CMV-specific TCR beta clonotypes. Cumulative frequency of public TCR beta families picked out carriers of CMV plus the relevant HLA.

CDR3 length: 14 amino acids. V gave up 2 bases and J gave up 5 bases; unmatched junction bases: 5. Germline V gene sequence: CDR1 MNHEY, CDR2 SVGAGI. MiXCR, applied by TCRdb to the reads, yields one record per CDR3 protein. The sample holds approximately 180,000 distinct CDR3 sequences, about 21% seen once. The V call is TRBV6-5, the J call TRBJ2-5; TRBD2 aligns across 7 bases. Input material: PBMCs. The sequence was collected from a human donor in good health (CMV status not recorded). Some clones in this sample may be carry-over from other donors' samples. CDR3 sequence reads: CASSYGLVSETQYF. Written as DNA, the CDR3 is TGTGCCAGCAGTTACGGACTAGTATCGGAGACCCAGTACTTC.